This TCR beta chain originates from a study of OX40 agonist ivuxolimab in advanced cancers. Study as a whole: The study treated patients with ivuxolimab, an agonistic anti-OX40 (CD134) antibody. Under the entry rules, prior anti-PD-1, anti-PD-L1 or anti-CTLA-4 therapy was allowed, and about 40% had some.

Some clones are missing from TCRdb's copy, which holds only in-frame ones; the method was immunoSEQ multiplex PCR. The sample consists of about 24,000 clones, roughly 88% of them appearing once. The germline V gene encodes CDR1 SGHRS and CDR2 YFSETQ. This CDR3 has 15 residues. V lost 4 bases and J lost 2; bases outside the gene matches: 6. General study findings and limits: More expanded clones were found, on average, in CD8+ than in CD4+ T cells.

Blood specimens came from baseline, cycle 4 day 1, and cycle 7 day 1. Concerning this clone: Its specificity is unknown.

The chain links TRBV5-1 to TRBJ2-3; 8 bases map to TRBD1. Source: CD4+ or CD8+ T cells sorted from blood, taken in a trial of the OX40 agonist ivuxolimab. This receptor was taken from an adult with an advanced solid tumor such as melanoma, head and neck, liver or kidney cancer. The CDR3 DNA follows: TGCGCCAGCAGCCACAACAGGGGGAACACAGATACGCAGTATTTT. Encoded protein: CASSHNRGNTDTQYF.